Sequencing of this T cell receptor beta chain was carried out in a study of blood T cell repertoires in COVID-19. The CDR3 runs 14 residues. Germline assignment: CDR1 SGDLS and CDR2 YYNGEE. V gave up 4 bases and J gave up 4 bases; unmatched junction bases: 7. This clone turned up a few times. Clones were read by immunoSEQ multiplex PCR, and TCRdb kept only the in-frame ones, dropping some. This table holds roughly 100,000 clones, about four fifths found once. The clonotype was recovered from a woman over 75 with acute or convalescent COVID-19. Sequencing was done on a sample of peripheral blood. V gene TRBV9 combines with J gene TRBJ1-2, with 7 bases lining up with TRBD1. The CDR3 reads CASSPRDSRYGYTF. In DNA form, the CDR3 reads TGTGCCAGCAGCCCCCGGGACAGCCGCTATGGCTACACCTTC.